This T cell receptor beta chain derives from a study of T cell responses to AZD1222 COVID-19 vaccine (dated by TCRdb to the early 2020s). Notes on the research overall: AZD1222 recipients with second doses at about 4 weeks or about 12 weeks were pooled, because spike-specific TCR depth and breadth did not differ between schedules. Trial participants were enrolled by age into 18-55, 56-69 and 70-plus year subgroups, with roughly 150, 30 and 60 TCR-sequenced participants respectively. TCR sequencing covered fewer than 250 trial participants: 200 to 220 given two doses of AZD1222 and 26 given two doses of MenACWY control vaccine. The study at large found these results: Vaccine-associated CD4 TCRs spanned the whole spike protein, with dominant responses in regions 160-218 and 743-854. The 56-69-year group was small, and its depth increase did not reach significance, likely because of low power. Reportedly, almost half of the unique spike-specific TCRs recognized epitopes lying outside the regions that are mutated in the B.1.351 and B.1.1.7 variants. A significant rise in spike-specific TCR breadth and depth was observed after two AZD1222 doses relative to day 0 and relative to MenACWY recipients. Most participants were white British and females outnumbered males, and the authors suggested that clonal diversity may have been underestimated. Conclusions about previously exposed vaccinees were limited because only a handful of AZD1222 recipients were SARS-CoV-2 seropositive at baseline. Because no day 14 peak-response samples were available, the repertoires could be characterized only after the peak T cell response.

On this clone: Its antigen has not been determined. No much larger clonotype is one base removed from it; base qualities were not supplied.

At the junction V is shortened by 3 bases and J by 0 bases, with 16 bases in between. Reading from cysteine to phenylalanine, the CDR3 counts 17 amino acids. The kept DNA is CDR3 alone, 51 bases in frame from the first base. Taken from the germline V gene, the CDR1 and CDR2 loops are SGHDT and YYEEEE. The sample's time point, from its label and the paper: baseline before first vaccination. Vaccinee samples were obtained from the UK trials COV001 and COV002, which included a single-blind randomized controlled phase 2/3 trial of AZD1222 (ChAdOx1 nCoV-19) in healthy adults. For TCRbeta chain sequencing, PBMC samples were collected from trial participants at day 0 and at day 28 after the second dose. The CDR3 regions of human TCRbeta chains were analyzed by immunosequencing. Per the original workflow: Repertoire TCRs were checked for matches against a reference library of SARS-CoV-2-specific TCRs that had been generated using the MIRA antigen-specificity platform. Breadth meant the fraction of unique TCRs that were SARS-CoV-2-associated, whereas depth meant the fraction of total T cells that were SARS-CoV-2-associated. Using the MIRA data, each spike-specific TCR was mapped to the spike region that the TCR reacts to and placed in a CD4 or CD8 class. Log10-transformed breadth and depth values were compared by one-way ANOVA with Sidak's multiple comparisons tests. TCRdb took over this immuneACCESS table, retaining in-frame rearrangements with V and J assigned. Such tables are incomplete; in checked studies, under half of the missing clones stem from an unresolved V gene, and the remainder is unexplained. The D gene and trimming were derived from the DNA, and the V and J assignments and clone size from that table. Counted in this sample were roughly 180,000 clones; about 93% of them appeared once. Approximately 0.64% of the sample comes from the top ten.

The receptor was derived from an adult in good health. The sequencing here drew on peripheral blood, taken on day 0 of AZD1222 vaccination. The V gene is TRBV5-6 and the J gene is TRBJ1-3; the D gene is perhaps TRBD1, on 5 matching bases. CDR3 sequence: CASSSSWDGRSGNTIYF. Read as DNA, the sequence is TGTGCCAGCAGCTCGAGTTGGGACGGTCGCTCTGGAAACACCATATATTTT.